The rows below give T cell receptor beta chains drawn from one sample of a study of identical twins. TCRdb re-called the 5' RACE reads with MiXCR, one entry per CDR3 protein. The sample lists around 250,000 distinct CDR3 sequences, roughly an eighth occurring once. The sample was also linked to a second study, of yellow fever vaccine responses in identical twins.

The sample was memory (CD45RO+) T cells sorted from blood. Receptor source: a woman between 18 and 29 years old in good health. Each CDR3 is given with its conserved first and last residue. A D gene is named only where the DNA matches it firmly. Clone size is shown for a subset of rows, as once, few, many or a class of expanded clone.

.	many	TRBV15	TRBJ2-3	CATSRDPGPDTQYF	TGTGCCACCAGCAGAGATCCAGGTCCCGATACGCAGTATTTT
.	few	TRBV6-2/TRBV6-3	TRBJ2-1	CASSSPTDYRAYNEQFF	TGTGCCAGCAGTTCCCCCACGGATTATCGGGCCTACAATGAGCAGTTCTTC
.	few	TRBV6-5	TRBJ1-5	CASSYSKGRQPQHF	TGTGCCAGCAGTTACTCGAAGGGGCGTCAGCCCCAGCATTTT
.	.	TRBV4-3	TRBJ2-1	CASSQDSLGFAGEQFF	TGCGCCAGCAGCCAGGACTCCCTGGGGTTTGCGGGAGAGCAGTTCTTC
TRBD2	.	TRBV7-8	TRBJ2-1	CASSSPTSGSRIF	TGTGCCAGCAGCTCCCCCACTAGCGGGAGTCGGATCTTC
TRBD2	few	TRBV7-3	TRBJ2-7	CASSLSKRTSLSSYEQYF	TGTGCCAGCAGCTTATCGAAAAGGACTAGCCTCAGCTCCTACGAGCAGTACTTC
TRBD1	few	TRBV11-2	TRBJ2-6	CASSLVGTGLAGANVLTF	TGTGCCAGCAGCTTAGTCGGGACAGGGTTAGCTGGGGCCAACGTCCTGACTTTC
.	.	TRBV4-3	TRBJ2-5	CASSQDPRQGETQYF	TGCGCCAGCAGCCAAGATCCGCGCCAGGGGGAGACCCAGTACTTC
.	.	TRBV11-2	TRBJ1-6	CASSPEGRANSPLHF	TGTGCCAGCAGCCCAGAGGGCAGGGCTAATTCACCCCTCCACTTT
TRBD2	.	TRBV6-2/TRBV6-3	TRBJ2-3	CASNMRETADTQYF	TGTGCCAGCAATATGCGGGAGACGGCAGATACGCAGTATTTT
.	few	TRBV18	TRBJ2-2	CASSAYRDNPGELFF	TGTGCCAGCTCAGCATACCGGGACAACCCCGGGGAGCTGTTTTTT
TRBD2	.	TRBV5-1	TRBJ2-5	CASRYSPSGSSETQYF	TGCGCCAGCAGGTACTCCCCTAGCGGGAGTTCAGAGACCCAGTACTTC
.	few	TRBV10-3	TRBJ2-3	CAISGSEGHTDTQYF	TGTGCCATCAGTGGGTCCGAGGGTCACACAGATACGCAGTATTTT
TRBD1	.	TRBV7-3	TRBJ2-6	CASSQGQGGSGANVLTF	TGTGCCAGCAGCCAGGGACAGGGAGGCTCTGGGGCCAACGTCCTGACTTTC
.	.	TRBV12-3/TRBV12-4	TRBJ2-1	CASSLQLGGHSYNEQFF	TGTGCCAGCAGCCTCCAACTAGGGGGTCACTCCTACAATGAGCAGTTCTTC
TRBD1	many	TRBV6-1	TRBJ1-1	CASSERTGLEAFF	TGTGCCAGCAGTGAGCGGACAGGGCTTGAAGCTTTCTTT
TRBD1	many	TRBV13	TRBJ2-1	CASSLYKRQGSYNEQFF	TGTGCCAGCAGCTTATATAAAAGACAGGGATCCTACAATGAGCAGTTCTTC
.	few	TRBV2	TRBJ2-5	CASCRGALLETQYF	TGTGCCAGCTGCCGGGGGGCCCTGTTAGAGACCCAGTACTTC
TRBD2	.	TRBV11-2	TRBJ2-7	CASSFRLADSYEQYF	TGTGCCAGCAGCTTTAGGCTAGCGGACTCCTACGAGCAGTACTTC
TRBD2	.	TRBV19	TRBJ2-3	CASSNNGLANPLGTDTQYF	TGTGCCAGTAGTAATAACGGACTAGCGAACCCTCTAGGCACAGATACGCAGTATTTT
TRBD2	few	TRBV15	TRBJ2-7	CATSLTSGTSDEQYF	TGTGCCACCAGTCTTACTAGCGGCACAAGTGACGAGCAGTACTTC
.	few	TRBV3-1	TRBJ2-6	CASSQDLSGANVLTF	TGTGCCAGCAGCCAAGATCTCTCTGGGGCCAACGTCCTGACTTTC
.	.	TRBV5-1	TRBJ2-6	CASSLGSSSGANVLTF	TGCGCCAGCAGCTTAGGGTCCTCTTCTGGGGCCAACGTCCTGACTTTC
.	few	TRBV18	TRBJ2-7	CASSPPGRYEQYF	TGTGCCAGCTCACCACCCGGACGATACGAGCAGTACTTC
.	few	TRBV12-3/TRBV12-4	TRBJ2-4	CASSQDIATNIQYF	TGTGCCAGCAGCCAGGACATTGCCACAAACATTCAGTACTTC
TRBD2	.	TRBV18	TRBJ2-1	CASSPPAGGSYNEQFF	TGTGCCAGCTCACCTCCAGCGGGGGGCTCCTACAATGAGCAGTTCTTC
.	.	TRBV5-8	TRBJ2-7	CASTGQWQGKNEQYF	TGTGCCAGCACCGGGCAGTGGCAGGGTAAAAACGAGCAGTACTTC
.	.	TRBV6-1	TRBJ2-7	CASSEGTVLYEQYF	TGTGCCAGCAGTGAAGGAACAGTTCTCTACGAGCAGTACTTC
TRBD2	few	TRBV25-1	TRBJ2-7	CASRRASGGLYGEQYF	TGTGCCAGCCGGCGAGCTAGCGGAGGATTGTACGGCGAGCAGTACTTC
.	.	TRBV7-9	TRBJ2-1	CASSLAESPYNEQFF	TGTGCCAGCAGCTTAGCAGAGTCCCCCTACAATGAGCAGTTCTTC
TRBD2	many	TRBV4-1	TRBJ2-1	CASSQGSGGDNEQFF	TGCGCCAGCAGCCAAGGTAGCGGGGGTGACAATGAGCAGTTCTTC
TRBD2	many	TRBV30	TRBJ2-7	CAWRTSGKAEQYF	TGTGCCTGGAGGACTAGCGGGAAAGCCGAGCAGTACTTC
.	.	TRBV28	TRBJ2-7	CASSLTAMGRGLQSYEQYF	TGTGCCAGCAGTCTCACCGCAATGGGGCGGGGGCTCCAATCCTACGAGCAGTACTTC
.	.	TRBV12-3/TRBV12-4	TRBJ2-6	CASSLWTIASSGANVLTF	TGTGCCAGCAGTCTATGGACTATTGCTAGCTCTGGGGCCAACGTCCTGACTTTC
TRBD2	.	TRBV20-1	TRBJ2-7	CSATREAASYEQYF	TGCAGTGCTACCCGGGAGGCCGCCTCCTACGAGCAGTACTTC
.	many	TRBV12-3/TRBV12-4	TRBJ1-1	CASSLEGQRAEAFF	TGTGCCAGCAGTTTAGAGGGGCAGCGGGCTGAAGCTTTCTTT
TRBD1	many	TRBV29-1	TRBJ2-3	CSVKQGARTDTQYF	TGCAGCGTTAAACAGGGGGCTAGGACAGATACGCAGTATTTT
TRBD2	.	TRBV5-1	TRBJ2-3	CASSLGGRALEDTQYF	TGCGCCAGCAGCTTAGGTGGGAGGGCCCTCGAAGATACGCAGTATTTT
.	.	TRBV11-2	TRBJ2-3	CASSLTPGSGTDTQYF	TGTGCCAGCAGCTTAACGCCAGGGTCCGGCACAGATACGCAGTATTTT
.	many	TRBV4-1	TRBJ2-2	CASSQAGTIVAGELFF	TGCGCCAGCAGCCAAGCTGGGACAATAGTAGCCGGGGAGCTGTTTTTT
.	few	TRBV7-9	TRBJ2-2	CASKRSQGAGELFF	TGTGCCAGCAAGAGGTCGCAGGGTGCCGGGGAGCTGTTTTTT
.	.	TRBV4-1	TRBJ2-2	CASSQDHPNTGELFF	TGCGCCAGCAGCCAAGATCACCCGAACACCGGGGAGCTGTTTTTT
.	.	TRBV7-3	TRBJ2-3	CASSLTQRLGGTDTQYF	TGTGCCAGCAGCTTAACCCAGCGCCTCGGGGGCACAGATACGCAGTATTTT
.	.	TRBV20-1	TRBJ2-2	CSGRGGGTGELFF	TGCAGTGGACGAGGGGGGGGCACCGGGGAGCTGTTTTTT
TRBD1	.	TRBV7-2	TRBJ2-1	CASSFKGQASYNEQFF	TGTGCCAGCAGCTTTAAGGGACAGGCTTCCTACAATGAGCAGTTCTTC
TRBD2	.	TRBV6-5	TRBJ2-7	CASSYSTSGYEQYF	TGTGCCAGCAGTTACTCGACTAGCGGCTACGAGCAGTACTTC
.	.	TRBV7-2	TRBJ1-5	CASSRQRNQPQHF	TGTGCCAGCAGCAGACAGAGAAATCAGCCCCAGCATTTT
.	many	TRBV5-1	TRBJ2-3	CASSLEGRPPDTQYF	TGCGCCAGCAGCTTGGAAGGGAGACCCCCGGATACGCAGTATTTT
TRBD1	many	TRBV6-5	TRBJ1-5	CASSSPTGSQPQHF	TGTGCCAGCAGTTCACCGACAGGGAGTCAGCCCCAGCATTTT
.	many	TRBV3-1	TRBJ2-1	CASSQGRASRQFF	TGTGCCAGCAGCCAAGGGCGGGCCTCGCGACAGTTCTTC
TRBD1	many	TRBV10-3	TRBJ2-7	CAISDDRGAYEQYF	TGTGCCATCAGTGACGACAGGGGGGCCTACGAGCAGTACTTC
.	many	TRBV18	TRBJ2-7	CASSVSGTPYEQYF	TGTGCCAGCTCAGTCTCCGGGACACCCTATGAGCAGTACTTC
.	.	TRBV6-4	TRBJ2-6	CASSDYSSGANVLTF	TGTGCCAGCAGTGACTATAGCTCTGGGGCCAACGTCCTGACTTTC
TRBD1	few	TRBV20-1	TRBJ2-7	CSARLSGTGASEQYF	TGCAGTGCTAGGCTCAGTGGGACAGGGGCCTCCGAGCAGTACTTC
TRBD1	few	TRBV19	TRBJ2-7	CASSPRGQGASYEQYF	TGTGCCAGTAGTCCCCGGGGACAGGGGGCCTCCTACGAGCAGTACTTC